Below, 20 T cell receptor beta chains from the same sample are listed, as sequenced in a study of T cells in narcolepsy. The protocol was immunoSEQ multiplex PCR, while the TCRdb copy is restricted to in-frame clones and leaves out a portion. The sample holds about 30,000 clones, around four fifths seen once. The specimen sequenced was CD45RA- memory CD4+ T cells from PBMCs. Receptors originate from a human donor with narcolepsy.

The V gene is TRBV5-1, the J gene TRBJ1-2; D ambiguous. The CDR3 is 14 amino acids. Trimming removed 1 base from V and 8 bases from J, with 15 bases in between. The V gene's germline CDR1 is SGHRS and CDR2 YFSETQ. This CDR3 is CASSLRAGWEGYTF. DNA of the CDR3: TGCGCCAGCAGCTTGCGGGCAGGATGGGAAGGCTACACCTTC.

J is TRBJ1-1 and V is TRBV5-1, with a tentative D call TRBD1 (5 bases). Germline lookup yields CDR1 SGHRS and CDR2 YFSETQ. V was shortened by 4 bases and J by 5 bases, with 18 bases between the two germline ends. There are 15 residues in the CDR3. The CDR3 bases are TGCGCCAGCAGCCAACTCCCGCGGGGGGGAACTGAAGCTTTCTTT. Translated: CASSQLPRGGTEAFF.

The rearrangement links TRBV7-3 to TRBJ2-5; 8 nucleotides line up with TRBD1. The CDR3 is 16 amino acids. The germline V gene has CDR1 SGHTA and CDR2 FQGTGA. Trimming removed 5 bases from V and 5 bases from J; junction bases left unmatched: 13. CDR3 DNA sequence: TGTGCCAGCAGCCCTACCGGGACAGGTTCAAGGGAGACCCAGTACTTC. Translated: CASSPTGTGSRETQYF.

The chain links TRBV6-1 to TRBJ1-5, with TRBD1 identical over 10 bases. The germline CDR1 and CDR2 sequences are MNHNS and SASEGT. The ends lost 5 bases at V and 7 bases at J; junction bases unmatched: 8. The CDR3 has 15 amino acids. DNA of the CDR3: TGTGCCAGCAGTTGGACAGGGGGATTTGACCAGCCCCAGCATTTT. Its protein is CASSWTGGFDQPQHF.

The CDR3 DNA reads as TGCAGCGTGATGGTAGGGGGGACCTACGAGCAGTACTTC. Its translation: CSVMVGGTYEQYF. The genes are TRBV29-1 and TRBJ2-5; D may correspond to TRBD1 or TRBD2 (6 bases each). Matching the DNA end better, TRBJ2-7 makes the J call doubtful. Germline-derived CDR1 and CDR2 are SQVTM and ANQGSEA. There are 13 residues in the CDR3.

The genes are TRBV5-1 and TRBJ2-5; 10 bases are shared with TRBD1. J was trimmed by 4 bases and V by 6 bases; bases with no gene match: 12. In germline, CDR1 is SGHRS, CDR2 YFSETQ. The CDR3 runs to 16 residues. The CDR3 DNA sequence: TGCGCCAGCAACCGGGACAGGGGCGCCGTGGGAGAGACCCAGTACTTC. Protein sequence: CASNRDRGAVGETQYF. Together with reference TRBV5-1 and TRBJ2-5, the CDR3 gives the full variable domain: KAGVTQTPRYLIKTRGQQVTLSCSPISGHRSVSWYQQTPGQGLQFLFEYFSETQRNKGNFPGRFSGRQFSNSRSEMNVSTLELGDSALYLCASNRDRGAVGETQYFGPGTRLLVL.

The V call is TRBV19, the J call TRBJ2-1; D is possibly TRBD2 (6 bases). The CDR3 totals 13 residues. V dropped 3 bases and J dropped 8 bases, with 11 bases sitting between them. In germline, CDR1 is LNHDA, CDR2 SQIVND (reference sequence). In nucleotides, the CDR3 is TGTGCCAGTAGTATGGGACTTAGCGATGAGCAGTTCTTC. Amino acid sequence: CASSMGLSDEQFF.

This chain uses TRBV6-1 with TRBJ1-2, with D hard to call. CDR1 and CDR2 (germline): MNHNS, SASEGT. V was shortened by 10 bases and J by 3 bases, with 15 bases between the two germline ends. The CDR3 length is 13 residues. The CDR3 loop reads CATVQHLDYGYTF. Here the CDR3 DNA reads TGTGCCACAGTACAGCACCTGGACTATGGCTACACCTTC.

V is TRBV4-2 and J is TRBJ2-7; TRBD2 agrees at 9 bases. After removal of 4 bases from V and 0 bases from J, the junction contained 7 bases not matched to a gene. This CDR3 has 16 residues. Per the germline V gene, CDR1 is LGHNA and CDR2 is YNFKEQ. CDR3 residues: CASSPAGGQSSYEQYF. CDR3 DNA sequence: TGTGCCAGCAGCCCGGCGGGGGGGCAGAGCTCCTACGAGCAGTACTTC.

J is TRBJ2-2 and V is TRBV10-3, with 10 bases fitting TRBD2. In germline, CDR1 is ENHRY, CDR2 SYGVKD. Trimming at V came to 5 bases and at J to 5 bases, leaving 5 bases not matched to a gene. This CDR3 region has 15 residues. The CDR3 protein is CAISTLSGGTGELFF. In DNA form, the CDR3 reads TGTGCCATCAGTACCCTTAGCGGGGGGACCGGGGAGCTGTTTTTT.

V and J are TRBV5-1 and TRBJ2-5, with 10 bases identical to TRBD1. This CDR3 spans 16 amino acids. J gave up 1 base and V 0 bases, and 3 bases lay outside the gene matches. Germline CDR1 is SGHRS and CDR2 is YFSETQ. CDR3 in amino acids: CASSLGQGAFQETQYF. The CDR3 nucleotides read TGCGCCAGCAGCTTGGGACAGGGGGCCTTCCAAGAGACCCAGTACTTC. The variable domain in full, with the rest retrieved from reference TRBV5-1 and TRBJ2-5, is KAGVTQTPRYLIKTRGQQVTLSCSPISGHRSVSWYQQTPGQGLQFLFEYFSETQRNKGNFPGRFSGRQFSNSRSEMNVSTLELGDSALYLCASSLGQGAFQETQYFGPGTRLLVL.

The gene calls are TRBV5-6 and TRBJ2-5; TRBD1 agrees at 8 bases. CDR3 length: 15 residues. Losses at the gene ends were 4 bases for V and 2 bases for J; bases not matched to a gene: 7. Germline lookup yields CDR1 SGHDT and CDR2 YYEEEE. The CDR3 nucleotides are TGTGCCAGCAGCACTTCCGGACAGGGACAAGAGACCCAGTACTTC. Protein: CASSTSGQGQETQYF.

This clone has only a few counts. This chain links TRBV19 with TRBJ2-7; TRBD2 matches at 10 bases. The V segment lost 5 bases and the J segment 2 bases; nucleotides outside the gene matches: 9. The germline V gene has CDR1 LNHDA and CDR2 SQIVND (reference sequence). The CDR3 is 16 residues long. The CDR3 nucleotides read TGTGCCAGTAGTGCGTCTAGCGGGAGTACTCCCTACGAGCAGTACTTC. It yields the protein CASSASSGSTPYEQYF.

The chain has TRBV12-1 and TRBJ2-2; TRBD1 is the table's D call and was not checked against the DNA. TRBV12-1 is noted as a pseudogene. The CDR3 has 14 residues. The CDR3 here is CASSRQEGTGELFF. The CDR3 DNA sequence: TGTGCCAGCAGCCGACAGGAAGGGACCGGGGAGCTGTTTTTT.

There are a few counts of this clone. This rearrangement joins TRBV6-5 to TRBJ1-1; 7 bases are shared with TRBD1. The germline CDR1 and CDR2 sequences are MNHEY and SVGAGI. Trimming took 6 bases from V and 9 from J; bases not matched to a gene: 16. The CDR3 runs to 15 residues. The chain's CDR3 is CASSLTHSLQGKAFF. As DNA, the CDR3 is TGTGCCAGCAGCCTTACGCACAGCCTACAGGGGAAAGCTTTCTTT.

V and J are TRBV19 and TRBJ2-5, with a tentative D call TRBD1 (6 bases). The CDR3 has 15 residues. With 6 bases removed from V and 2 bases from J, the gap between germline ends came to 16 bases. Germline CDR1 and CDR2: LNHDA and SQIVND (reference sequence). CDR3 in amino acids: CASRSTHRVQETQYF. CDR3 nucleotide sequence: TGTGCCAGTAGGTCTACCCACAGGGTACAAGAGACCCAGTACTTC.

This clone came up a few times. The chain recombines TRBV13 with TRBJ1-1, with D tentatively TRBD1 (5 bases). CDR3 size: 15 residues. CDR1 and CDR2 (germline): PRHDT, FYEKMQ (reference sequence). Trimming pared 1 base from V and 6 bases from J, leaving 15 bases between. The CDR3 loop is CASSLARGALPEAFF. CDR3 nucleotide sequence: TGTGCCAGCAGCTTAGCGCGGGGCGCTCTGCCTGAAGCTTTCTTT.

The V gene is TRBV18, the J gene TRBJ2-3; D unresolved. The germline CDR1 and CDR2 sequences are KGHSH and LQKENI. This CDR3 has 12 amino acids. Trimming stripped 3 bases from V and 3 bases from J, with 4 bases between. DNA of the CDR3: TGTGCCAGCTCACCCCAAACAGATACGCAGTATTTT. Amino acids: CASSPQTDTQYF.

Turning to this clone: Other DNA sequences from this sample encode an identical CDR3 as well. The chain uses TRBV2 and TRBJ2-2; no firm D call. This CDR3 spans 15 amino acids. CDR1 and CDR2 from the germline V gene are SNHLY and FYNNEI. The V end lost 6 bases, the J end lost 1 base, and 12 bases lay between the germline ends. CDR3: CASSLSRMNTGELFF. The CDR3 nucleotides read TGTGCCAGCAGCTTGAGCAGAATGAACACCGGGGAGCTGTTTTTT.

The rearrangement joins TRBV19 to TRBJ1-5; 8 bases are a match to TRBD1. The CDR3 consists of 14 residues. CDR1 is LNHDA, CDR2 SQIVND, per germline (reference sequence). V shed 9 bases, J shed 4 bases, and the junction held 8 bases outside the gene matches. The CDR3 loop is CASRTGLGNQPQHF. As DNA, the CDR3 is TGTGCCAGCCGGACAGGGCTCGGGAATCAGCCCCAGCATTTT.